The clone carrying this T cell receptor (beta chain) was seen ten or more times. No antigen is known for it. The sample belongs to a study of Graves' ophthalmopathy and Graves' hyperthyroidism. Findings and limits, study-wide: Among thyroid clonotypes expanded above 0.001 frequency, most also appeared in blood.

Amplification targeted the TCR beta CDR3 regions, with RNA transcripts as the source material. First-round RT-PCR with HTBI primers preceded a second-round multiplex PCR. Each CDR3 protein is one row after TCRdb ran MiXCR on the multiplex PCR reads. The sample lists 740,000 or so distinct CDR3 sequences; about 44% were seen once. The germline V gene has CDR1 SGHTS and CDR2 YDEGEE. The length of the CDR3 is 13 residues. V was clipped by 7 bases and J by 0 bases, with 11 bases between them. This receptor was obtained from an adult man with Graves' ophthalmopathy. The material sequenced was peripheral blood. This sequence joins TRBV5-8 and TRBJ2-7, with D possibly called TRBD1 or TRBD2 (5 bases each). CDR3 amino acids: CASGRDASYEQYF. DNA of the CDR3: TGTGCCAGCGGCCGGGACGCCTCCTACGAGCAGTACTTC. The full variable domain, completed using reference TRBV5-8 and TRBJ2-7, is EAGVTQSPTHLIKTRGQQATLRCSPISGHTSVYWYQQALGLGLQFLLWYDEGEERNRGNFPPRFSGRQFPNYSSELNVNALELEDSALYLCASGRDASYEQYFGPGTRLTVT.